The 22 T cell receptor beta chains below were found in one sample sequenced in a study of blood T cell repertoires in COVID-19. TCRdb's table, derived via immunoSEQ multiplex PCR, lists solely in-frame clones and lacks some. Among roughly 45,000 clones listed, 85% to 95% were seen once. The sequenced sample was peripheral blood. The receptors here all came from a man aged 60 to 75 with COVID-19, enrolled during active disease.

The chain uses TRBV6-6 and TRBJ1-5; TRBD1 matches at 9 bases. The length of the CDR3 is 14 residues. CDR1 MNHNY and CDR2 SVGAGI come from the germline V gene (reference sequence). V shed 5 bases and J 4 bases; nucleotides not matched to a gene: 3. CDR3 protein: CASSKGQGNQPQHF. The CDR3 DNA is TGTGCCAGCAGTAAGGGACAGGGAAATCAGCCCCAGCATTTT.

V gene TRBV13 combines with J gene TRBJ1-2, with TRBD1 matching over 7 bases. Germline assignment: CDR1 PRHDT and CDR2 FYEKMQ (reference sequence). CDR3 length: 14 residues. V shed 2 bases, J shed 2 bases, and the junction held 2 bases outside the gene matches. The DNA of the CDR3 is TGTGCCAGCAGCTTACGGACAGGCAACTATGGCTACACCTTC. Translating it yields CASSLRTGNYGYTF.

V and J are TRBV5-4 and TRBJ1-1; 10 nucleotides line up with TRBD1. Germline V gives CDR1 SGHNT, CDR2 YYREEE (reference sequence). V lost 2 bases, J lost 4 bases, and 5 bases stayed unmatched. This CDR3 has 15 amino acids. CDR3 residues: CASSFGTGDPTEAFF. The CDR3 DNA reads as TGTGCCAGCAGCTTCGGGACAGGGGATCCCACTGAAGCTTTCTTT.

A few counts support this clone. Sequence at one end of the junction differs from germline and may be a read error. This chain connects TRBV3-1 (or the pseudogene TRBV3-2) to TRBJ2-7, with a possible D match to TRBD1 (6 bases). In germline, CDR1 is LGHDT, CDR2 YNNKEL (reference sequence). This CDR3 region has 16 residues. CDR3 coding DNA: TGTGCCAGCAGCCCGATATACGGGACACCCGTCTACGGGCAGTACTTC. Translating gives CASSPIYGTPVYGQYF.

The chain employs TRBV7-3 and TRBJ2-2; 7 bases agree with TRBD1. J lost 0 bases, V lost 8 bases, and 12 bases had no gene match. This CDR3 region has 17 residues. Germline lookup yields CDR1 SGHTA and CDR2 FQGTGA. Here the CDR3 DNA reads TGTGCCAGCGCCGTCCGGACAGGCACTACGAACACCGGGGAGCTGTTTTTT. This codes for CASAVRTGTTNTGELFF.

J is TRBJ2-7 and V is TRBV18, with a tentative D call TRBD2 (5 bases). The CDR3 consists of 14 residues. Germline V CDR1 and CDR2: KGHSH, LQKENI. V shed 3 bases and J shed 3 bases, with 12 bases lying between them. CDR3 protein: CASSPTPGIYEQYF. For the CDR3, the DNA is TGTGCCAGCTCACCCACGCCGGGGATCTACGAGCAGTACTTC.

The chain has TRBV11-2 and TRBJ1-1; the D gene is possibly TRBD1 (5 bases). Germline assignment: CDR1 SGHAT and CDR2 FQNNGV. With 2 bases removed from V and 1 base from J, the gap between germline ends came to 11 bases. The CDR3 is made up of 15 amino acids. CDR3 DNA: TGTGCCAGCAGCTTATCAGGCGGGGGGAACACTGAAGCTTTCTTT. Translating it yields CASSLSGGGNTEAFF.

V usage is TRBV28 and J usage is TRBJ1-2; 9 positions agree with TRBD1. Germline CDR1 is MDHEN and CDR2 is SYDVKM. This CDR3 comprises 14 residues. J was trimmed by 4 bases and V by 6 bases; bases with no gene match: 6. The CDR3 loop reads CASRGTGTRYGYTF. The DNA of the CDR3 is TGTGCCAGCAGAGGGACAGGGACGCGCTATGGCTACACCTTC.

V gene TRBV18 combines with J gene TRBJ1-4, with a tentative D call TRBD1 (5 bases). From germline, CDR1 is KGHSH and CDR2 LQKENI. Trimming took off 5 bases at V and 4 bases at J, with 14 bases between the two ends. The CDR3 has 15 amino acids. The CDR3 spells CASSITGTINEKLFF. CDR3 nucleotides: TGTGCCAGCTCAATAACCGGGACTATTAATGAAAAACTGTTTTTT.

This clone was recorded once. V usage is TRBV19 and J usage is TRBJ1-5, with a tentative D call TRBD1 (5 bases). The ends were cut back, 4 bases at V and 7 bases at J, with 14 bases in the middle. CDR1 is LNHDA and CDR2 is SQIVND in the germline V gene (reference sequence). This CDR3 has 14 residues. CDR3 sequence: CASSTEGSGQPQHF. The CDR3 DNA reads TGTGCCAGTAGTACGGAGGGTTCAGGGCAGCCCCAGCATTTT.

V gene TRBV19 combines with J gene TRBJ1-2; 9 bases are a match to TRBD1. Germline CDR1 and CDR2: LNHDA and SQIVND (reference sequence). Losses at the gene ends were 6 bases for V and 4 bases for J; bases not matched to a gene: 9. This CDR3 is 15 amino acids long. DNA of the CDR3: TGTGCCAGTAGCGAGGGGACAGGGAGACGCTATGGCTACACCTTC. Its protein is CASSEGTGRRYGYTF.

The CDR3 region is CAWSGLAGSNTGELFF. CDR3 DNA sequence: TGTGCCTGGAGTGGGCTAGCGGGGTCGAACACCGGGGAGCTGTTTTTT. J is TRBJ2-2 and V is TRBV30, with 9 positions matching TRBD2. Germline CDR1 GTSNPN, CDR2 SVGIG (reference sequence). Losses at the gene ends were 1 base for V and 0 bases for J; bases not matched to a gene: 3. This CDR3 comprises 16 residues.

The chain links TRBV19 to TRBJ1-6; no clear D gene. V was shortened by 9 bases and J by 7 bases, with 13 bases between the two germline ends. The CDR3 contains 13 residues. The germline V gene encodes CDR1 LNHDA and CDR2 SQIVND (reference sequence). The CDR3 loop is CASREDKNSPLHF. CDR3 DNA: TGTGCCAGCCGCGAAGACAAGAATTCACCCCTCCACTTT.

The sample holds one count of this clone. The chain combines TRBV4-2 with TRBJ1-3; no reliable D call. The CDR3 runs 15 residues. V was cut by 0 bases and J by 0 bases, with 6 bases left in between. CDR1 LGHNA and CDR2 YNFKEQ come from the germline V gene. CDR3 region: CASSQDGLSGNTIYF. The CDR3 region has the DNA TGTGCCAGCAGCCAAGACGGACTCTCTGGAAACACCATATATTTT.

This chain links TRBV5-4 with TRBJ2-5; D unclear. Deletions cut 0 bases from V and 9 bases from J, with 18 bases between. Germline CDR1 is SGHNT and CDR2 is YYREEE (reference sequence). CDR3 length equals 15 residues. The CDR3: CASSLDPVRVVAQYF. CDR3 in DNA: TGTGCCAGCAGCTTGGATCCGGTTCGAGTAGTGGCCCAGTACTTC.

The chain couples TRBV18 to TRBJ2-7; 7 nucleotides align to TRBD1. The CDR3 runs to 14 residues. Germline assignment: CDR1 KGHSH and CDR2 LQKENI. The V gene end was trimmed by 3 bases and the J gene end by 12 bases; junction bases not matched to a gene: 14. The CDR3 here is CASSPTGPVRRPYF. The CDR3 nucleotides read TGTGCCAGCTCACCGACAGGGCCAGTACGACGGCCGTACTTC.

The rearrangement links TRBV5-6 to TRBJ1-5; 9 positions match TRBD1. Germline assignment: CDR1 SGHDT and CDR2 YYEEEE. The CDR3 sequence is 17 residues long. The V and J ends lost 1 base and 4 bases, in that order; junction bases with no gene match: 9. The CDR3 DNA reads TGTGCCAGCAGCTTGTCATTCCGGGACAGGGTGAATCAGCCCCAGCATTTT. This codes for CASSLSFRDRVNQPQHF.

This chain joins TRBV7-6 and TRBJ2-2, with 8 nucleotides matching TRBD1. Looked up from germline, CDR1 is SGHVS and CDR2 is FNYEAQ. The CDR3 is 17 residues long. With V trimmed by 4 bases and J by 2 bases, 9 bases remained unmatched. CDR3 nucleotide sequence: TGTGCCAGCAGCTGGACTCGACAGGGGAAAAACACCGGGGAGCTGTTTTTT. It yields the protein CASSWTRQGKNTGELFF.

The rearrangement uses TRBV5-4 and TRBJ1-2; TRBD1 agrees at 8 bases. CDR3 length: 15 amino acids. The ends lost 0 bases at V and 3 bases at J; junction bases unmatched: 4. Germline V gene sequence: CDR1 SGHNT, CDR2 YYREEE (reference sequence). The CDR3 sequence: CASSLAGTGYYGYTF. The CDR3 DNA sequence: TGTGCCAGCAGCTTGGCGGGGACAGGTTACTATGGCTACACCTTC.

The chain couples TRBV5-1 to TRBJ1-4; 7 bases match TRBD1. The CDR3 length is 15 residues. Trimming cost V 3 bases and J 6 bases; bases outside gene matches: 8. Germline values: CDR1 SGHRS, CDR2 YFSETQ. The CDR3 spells CASSSATGEYEKLFF. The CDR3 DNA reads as TGCGCCAGCAGCTCGGCCACAGGGGAGTATGAAAAACTGTTTTTT.

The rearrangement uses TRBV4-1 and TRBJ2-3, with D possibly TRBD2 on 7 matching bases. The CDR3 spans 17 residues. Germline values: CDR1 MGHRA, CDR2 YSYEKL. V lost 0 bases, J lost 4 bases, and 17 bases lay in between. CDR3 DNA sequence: TGCGCCAGCAGCCAAGATCGAGGGGGGGTTCGGGCAGATACGCAGTATTTT. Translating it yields CASSQDRGGVRADTQYF.

DNA of the CDR3: TGCGCCAGCAGCCCGTCCGGACCAGAGGGATCCTACGAGCAGTACTTC. Its protein product is CASSPSGPEGSYEQYF. The chain couples TRBV4-1 to TRBJ2-7, with a tentative D call TRBD2 (5 bases). The V end was cut by 4 bases, the J end by 1 base, with 17 bases between. The CDR3 sequence is 16 residues long. CDR1 and CDR2 from the germline V gene are MGHRA and YSYEKL.